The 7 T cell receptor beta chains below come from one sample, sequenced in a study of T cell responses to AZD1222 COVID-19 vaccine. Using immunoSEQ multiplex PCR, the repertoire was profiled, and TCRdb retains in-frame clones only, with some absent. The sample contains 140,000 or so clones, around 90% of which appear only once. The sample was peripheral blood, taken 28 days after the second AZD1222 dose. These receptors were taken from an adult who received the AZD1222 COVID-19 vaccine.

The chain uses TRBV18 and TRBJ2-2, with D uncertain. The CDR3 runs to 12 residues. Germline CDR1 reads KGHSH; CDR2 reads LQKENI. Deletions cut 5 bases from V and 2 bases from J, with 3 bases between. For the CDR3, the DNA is TGTGCCAGCTCATTAAACACCGGGGAGCTGTTTTTT. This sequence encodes CASSLNTGELFF.

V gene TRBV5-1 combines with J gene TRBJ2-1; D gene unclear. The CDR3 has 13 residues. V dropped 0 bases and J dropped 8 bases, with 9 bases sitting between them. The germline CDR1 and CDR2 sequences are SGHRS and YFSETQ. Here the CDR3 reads CASSLGVSDEQFF. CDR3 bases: TGCGCCAGCAGCTTGGGAGTGAGTGATGAGCAGTTCTTC.

The CDR3 spells CASSIRDSQLYNEQFF. In nucleotides, the CDR3 is TGTGCCAGTAGTATACGGGACAGCCAATTATACAATGAGCAGTTCTTC. The chain links TRBV19 to TRBJ2-1; 7 positions agree with TRBD1. This CDR3 has 16 amino acids. Unmatched junction bases numbered 8, after V lost 2 bases and J lost 4 bases. Germline V CDR1 and CDR2: LNHDA, SQIVND (reference sequence).

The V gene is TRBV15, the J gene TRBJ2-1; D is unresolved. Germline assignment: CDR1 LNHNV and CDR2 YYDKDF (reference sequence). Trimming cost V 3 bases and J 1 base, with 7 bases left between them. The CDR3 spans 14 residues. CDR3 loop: CATSSRPSYNEQFF. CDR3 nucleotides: TGTGCCACCAGCAGCAGACCATCCTACAATGAGCAGTTCTTC.

The CDR3 DNA sequence: TGTGCCAGCAGCTTCGGGACAGGGGCGGGTGAAGCTTTCTTT. This encodes CASSFGTGAGEAFF. V is TRBV7-9 and J is TRBJ1-1; TRBD1 matches at 10 bases. After removal of 3 bases from V and 7 bases from J, the junction contained 5 bases not matched to a gene. The CDR3 has 14 amino acids. Germline-derived CDR1 and CDR2 are SEHNR and FQNEAQ (reference sequence).

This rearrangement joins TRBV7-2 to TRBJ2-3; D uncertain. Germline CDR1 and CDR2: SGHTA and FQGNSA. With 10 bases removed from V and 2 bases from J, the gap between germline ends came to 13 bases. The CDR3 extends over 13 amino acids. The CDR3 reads CATSREITDTQYF. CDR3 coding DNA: TGTGCCACCTCCCGTGAAATCACAGATACGCAGTATTTT.

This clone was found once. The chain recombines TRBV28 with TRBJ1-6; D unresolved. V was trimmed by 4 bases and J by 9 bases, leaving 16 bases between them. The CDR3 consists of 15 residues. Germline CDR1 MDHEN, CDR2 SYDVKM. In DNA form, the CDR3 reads TGTGCCAGCAGTTCCCCGACCCCGAGGGCTTCACCCCTCCACTTT. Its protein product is CASSSPTPRASPLHF.